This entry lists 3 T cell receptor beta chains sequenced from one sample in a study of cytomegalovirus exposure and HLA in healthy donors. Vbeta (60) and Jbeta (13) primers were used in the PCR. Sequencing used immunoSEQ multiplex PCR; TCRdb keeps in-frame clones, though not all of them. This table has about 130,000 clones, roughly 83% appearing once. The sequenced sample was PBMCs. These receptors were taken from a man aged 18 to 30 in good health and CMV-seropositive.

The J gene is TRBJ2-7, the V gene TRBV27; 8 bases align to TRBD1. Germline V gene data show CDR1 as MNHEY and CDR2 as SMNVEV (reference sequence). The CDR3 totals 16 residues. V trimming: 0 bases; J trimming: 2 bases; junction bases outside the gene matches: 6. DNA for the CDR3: TGTGCCAGCAGTTTATCGACAGGGGCCTTACCCTACGAGCAGTACTTC. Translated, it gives CASSLSTGALPYEQYF.

CDR3 in amino acids: CASSASLLVEQFF. Here the CDR3 DNA reads TGTGCCAGCAGCGCATCCCTACTAGTTGAGCAGTTCTTC. V and J are TRBV7-9 and TRBJ2-1; a possible D gene is TRBD2 (5 bases). The CDR3 runs 13 residues. Germline V lookup: CDR1 SEHNR, CDR2 FQNEAQ (reference sequence). Trimming cost V 5 bases and J 9 bases, with 14 bases left between them.

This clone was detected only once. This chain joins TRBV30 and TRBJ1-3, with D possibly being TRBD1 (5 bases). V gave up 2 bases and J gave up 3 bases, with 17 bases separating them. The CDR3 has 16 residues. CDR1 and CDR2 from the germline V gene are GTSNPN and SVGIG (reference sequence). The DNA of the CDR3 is TGTGCCTGGAGTCCGGGTATGGGGGGGAGTGGAAACACCATATATTTT. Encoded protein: CAWSPGMGGSGNTIYF.